Following are 29 T cell receptor beta chains from one sample sequenced in a study of T cell changes during pregnancy in multiple sclerosis. Profiling relied on immunoSEQ multiplex PCR, and the TCRdb table lists in-frame clones only, not all of them. Among roughly 40,000 clones listed, 90% were seen once. Sequenced here: CD4+ T cells from peripheral blood mononuclear cells, sampled in the third trimester of pregnancy. These receptors were obtained from a female donor with multiple sclerosis, enrolled in a pregnancy study.

The chain employs TRBV30 and TRBJ1-5; weak D call: TRBD1 (5 bases). V was clipped by 1 base and J by 6 bases, with 13 bases between them. The germline CDR1 and CDR2 sequences are GTSNPN and SVGIG (reference sequence). The CDR3 runs 14 residues. This CDR3 reads CAWSGQGRRQPQHF. The CDR3 DNA follows: TGTGCCTGGAGTGGGCAGGGCCGGCGTCAGCCCCAGCATTTT.

The gene calls are TRBV7-2 and TRBJ2-7; D not resolved. Germline-derived CDR1 and CDR2 are SGHTA and FQGNSA. This CDR3 spans 14 amino acids. V was cut by 2 bases and J by 3 bases, with 11 bases left in between. The CDR3 DNA reads TGTGCCAGCAGCTTACAAGGCGGCTACTACGAGCAGTACTTC. This encodes CASSLQGGYYEQYF.

The chain links TRBV18 to TRBJ1-4; 7 positions match TRBD1. Germline values: CDR1 KGHSH, CDR2 LQKENI. The CDR3 sequence is 16 residues long. Unmatched junction bases numbered 5, after V lost 2 bases and J lost 2 bases. The CDR3 DNA is TGTGCCAGCTCACCAGGAGGGGGCCACACTAATGAAAAACTGTTTTTT. It yields the protein CASSPGGGHTNEKLFF.

This rearrangement joins TRBV19 to TRBJ1-1, with TRBD1 identical over 8 bases. The germline gives CDR1 LNHDA, CDR2 SQIVND (reference sequence). This CDR3 contains 13 residues. Losses at the gene ends were 8 bases for V and 5 bases for J; bases not matched to a gene: 7. CDR3 nucleotide sequence: TGTGCCAGTGCCCAGGGGGCGCGGACTGAAGCTTTCTTT. It translates to CASAQGARTEAFF.

V gene TRBV10-1 combines with J gene TRBJ1-5; TRBD1 agrees at 8 bases. The V and J ends lost 6 bases and 4 bases, in that order; junction bases with no gene match: 5. Germline CDR1 reads WNHNN; CDR2 reads SYGVQD (reference sequence). CDR3 length: 14 amino acids. The CDR3 DNA reads as TGCGCCAGCAGCGCTACAGGGGGTAATCAGCCCCAGCATTTT. Amino acids: CASSATGGNQPQHF.

V is TRBV9 and J is TRBJ2-2; D remains unclear. Looked up from germline, CDR1 is SGDLS and CDR2 is YYNGEE. The ends were cut back, 0 bases at V and 6 bases at J, with 9 bases in the middle. The CDR3 loop spans 14 amino acids. For the CDR3, the DNA is TGTGCCAGCAGCGTAGGTAGTAGTCCCGGGGAGCTGTTTTTT. This translates into CASSVGSSPGELFF.

Only one count was recorded for this clone. The CDR3 region is CASSFSTRSTQYF. The CDR3 DNA follows: TGTGCCAGCAGTTTTTCTACTAGGTCTACGCAGTATTTT. The V gene is TRBV27, the J gene TRBJ2-3; maybe TRBD2 (5 bases). V was trimmed by 3 bases and J by 8 bases, leaving 12 bases between them. Germline CDR1 is MNHEY and CDR2 is SMNVEV (reference sequence). This CDR3 has 13 amino acids.

This clone was found once. The chain joins TRBV11-2 to TRBJ2-7, with 9 bases lining up with TRBD2. J gave up 6 bases and V 0 bases, and 6 bases lay outside the gene matches. The CDR3 has 15 residues. From germline, CDR1 is SGHAT and CDR2 FQNNGV. The CDR3 DNA reads TGTGCCAGCAGCTTAGAACTAACAGCGGGAGGCGAGCAGTACTTC. It codes for CASSLELTAGGEQYF.

A few counts support this clone. The rearrangement uses TRBV6-1 and TRBJ2-7; maybe TRBD1 (6 bases). The V gene lost 6 bases and the J gene lost 7 bases, with 19 bases spanning the gap. The germline gives CDR1 MNHNS, CDR2 SASEGT. The CDR3 runs 14 residues. The DNA for the CDR3 is TGTGCCAGCAGGAAAAACACAGGGATACCAGAGCAGTACTTC. It translates to CASRKNTGIPEQYF.

This clone was recorded once. The chain carries TRBV4-1 and TRBJ2-5, with D possibly TRBD2 on 5 matching bases. V shed 1 base and J shed 0 bases, with 15 bases lying between them. The CDR3 is 17 amino acids. Per the germline V gene, CDR1 is MGHRA and CDR2 is YSYEKL. CDR3 sequence: CASSQGPHWRDQETQYF. The CDR3 DNA sequence: TGCGCCAGCAGCCAAGGGCCCCACTGGCGGGACCAAGAGACCCAGTACTTC.

The rearrangement joins TRBV28 to TRBJ2-1; possible D gene TRBD2, 6 bases. CDR1 is MDHEN and CDR2 is SYDVKM in the germline V gene. Trimming took 5 bases from V and 0 from J, leaving 11 bases between them. There are 15 residues in the CDR3. CDR3 sequence: CASSTGVSSYNEQFF. The DNA of the CDR3 is TGTGCCAGCAGTACGGGGGTCAGCTCCTACAATGAGCAGTTCTTC. Together with reference TRBV28 and TRBJ2-1, the CDR3 gives the full variable domain: DVKVTQSSRYLVKRTGEKVFLECVQDMDHENMFWYRQDPGLGLRLIYFSYDVKMKEKGDIPEGYSVSREKKERFSLILESASTNQTSMYLCASSTGVSSYNEQFFGPGTRLTVL.

The gene calls are TRBV7-3 and TRBJ2-1; 9 nucleotides match TRBD2. The V gene end was trimmed by 2 bases and the J gene end by 5 bases; junction bases not matched to a gene: 4. CDR3 length equals 15 residues. Germline V gene sequence: CDR1 SGHTA, CDR2 FQGTGA. CDR3 loop: CASSLRGLAHNEQFF. The CDR3 bases are TGTGCCAGCAGCTTACGGGGACTAGCCCACAATGAGCAGTTCTTC.

The chain employs TRBV4-1 and TRBJ1-2; D is unclear. The CDR3 is 16 residues long. The ends were cut back, 3 bases at V and 4 bases at J, with 18 bases in the middle. The germline V gene encodes CDR1 MGHRA and CDR2 YSYEKL. CDR3 nucleotides: TGCGCCAGCAGCCAGGAACAGATCCCCCCCTCCTATGGCTACACCTTC. Encoded protein: CASSQEQIPPSYGYTF.

This chain joins TRBV30 and TRBJ1-2, with D unresolved. The CDR3 length is 15 residues. Trimming cost V 2 bases and J 7 bases, with 20 bases left between them. Germline V gene lookup returns CDR1 GTSNPN and CDR2 SVGIG (reference sequence). The CDR3 is CAWSHLPRAIGGYTF. In DNA, the CDR3 is TGTGCCTGGAGTCATCTCCCGAGAGCAATCGGTGGCTACACCTTC.

The gene calls are TRBV7-2 and TRBJ2-1; 8 nucleotides agree with TRBD2. CDR1 and CDR2 (germline): SGHTA, FQGNSA. The CDR3 contains 16 residues. V was clipped by 5 bases and J by 5 bases; unmatched bases: 11. CDR3 DNA: TGTGCCAGCAGCCACGCTGGGACTAGGATTAACAATGAGCAGTTCTTC. As protein: CASSHAGTRINNEQFF.

This clone was detected a few times. The V gene is TRBV7-9, the J gene TRBJ2-5, with 10 bases that match TRBD2. V was pared by 0 bases and J by 5 bases, with 15 bases of the junction left unmatched. Germline CDR1 is SEHNR and CDR2 is FQNEAQ (reference sequence). This CDR3 has 19 amino acids. The CDR3 sequence: CASSLAGLAGALLSETQYF. The CDR3 DNA is TGTGCCAGCAGCTTAGCGGGGCTAGCGGGGGCCCTTTTGTCTGAGACCCAGTACTTC. The complete variable domain, with remaining parts taken from reference TRBV7-9 and TRBJ2-5, reads DTGVSQNPRHKITKRGQNVTFRCDPISEHNRLYWYRQTLGQGPEFLTYFQNEAQLEKSRLLSDRFSAERPKGSFSTLEIQRTEQGDSAMYLCASSLAGLAGALLSETQYFGPGTRLLVL.

The rearrangement joins TRBV27 to TRBJ2-5; D is uncertain. Germline lookup yields CDR1 MNHEY and CDR2 SMNVEV (reference sequence). The germline V and J ends were trimmed by 6 bases and 2 bases, with 22 bases remaining between them. The CDR3 extends over 17 amino acids. The CDR3 region has the DNA TGTGCCAGCAGAAGCAGGTTTCTCACAAACATTCAAGAGACCCAGTACTTC. Translated, it gives CASRSRFLTNIQETQYF.

This clone was seen more than once but under ten times. The CDR3 spells CASSDQGGQPQHF. The CDR3 bases are TGTGCCAGCAGTGACCAGGGGGGTCAGCCCCAGCATTTT. The V call is TRBV2, the J call TRBJ1-5, with TRBD1 identical over 7 bases. The ends lost 3 bases at V and 6 bases at J; junction bases unmatched: 2. Germline CDR1 and CDR2: SNHLY and FYNNEI. The CDR3 contains 13 residues.

This clone came up once. One junction end does not reproduce the germline sequence, and a read error may be involved. The chain joins TRBV27 to TRBJ2-7; D is ambiguous. The CDR3 covers 15 residues. The germline V gene has CDR1 MNHEY and CDR2 SMNVEV (reference sequence). CDR3 in amino acids: CASSLYGGSHSTLDF. The CDR3 DNA is TGTGCCAGCAGTTTGTACGGCGGCTCCCATTCTACGTTGGACTTC.

V and J are TRBV28 and TRBJ2-4, with D perhaps matching TRBD2 (6 bases). The CDR3 has 16 amino acids. Germline values: CDR1 MDHEN, CDR2 SYDVKM. Between the trimmed V and J ends, which lost 6 bases and 4 bases, there was a span of 19 bases. CDR3 in DNA: TGTGCCAGCAGCCGTTGGAGGGGTGAGCTAAAAAACATTCAGTACTTC. The encoded protein is CASSRWRGELKNIQYF.

The V and J genes are TRBV2 and TRBJ2-2, with 10 bases lining up with TRBD2. Germline V gene lookup returns CDR1 SNHLY and CDR2 FYNNEI. The length of the CDR3 is 15 residues. Trimming cost V 4 bases and J 7 bases; bases outside gene matches: 6. CDR3 sequence: CASSVRLAGVGELFF. The DNA of the CDR3 is TGTGCCAGCAGTGTACGGCTAGCGGGAGTCGGGGAGCTGTTTTTT. The full variable domain, with the rest looked up from reference TRBV2 and TRBJ2-2, is EPEVTQTPSHQVTQMGQEVILRCVPISNHLYFYWYRQILGQKVEFLVSFYNNEISEKSEIFDDQFSVERPDGSNFTLKIRSTKLEDSAMYFCASSVRLAGVGELFFGEGSRLTVL.

The chain has TRBV4-2 and TRBJ2-2; unclear D gene. The germline V gene encodes CDR1 LGHNA and CDR2 YNFKEQ. Trimming left V 1 base short and J 4 bases short, with 7 bases between. The CDR3 contains 14 residues. CDR3 in DNA: TGTGCCAGCAGCCAAGCGTTGAGCACCGGGGAGCTGTTTTTT. Translated, it gives CASSQALSTGELFF.

The chain has TRBV6-6 and TRBJ2-5; 8 nucleotides align to TRBD1. The end of the DNA fits TRBJ2-7 better, so the J call may be wrong. Germline CDR1 is MNHNY and CDR2 is SVGAGI (reference sequence). The CDR3 covers 12 residues. The CDR3 region has the DNA TGTGCCAGCAGGCTCACAGGGGGCGAGCAGTACTTC. It encodes CASRLTGGEQYF.

The sample holds one count of this clone. This chain joins TRBV15 and TRBJ1-1, with TRBD1 matching 7 bases. The CDR3 contains 14 residues. J was trimmed by 7 bases and V by 5 bases; bases with no gene match: 10. Germline values: CDR1 LNHNV, CDR2 YYDKDF (reference sequence). The CDR3 here is CATSVEDRRLEAFF. The CDR3 DNA sequence: TGTGCCACCAGCGTTGAGGACAGGCGACTTGAAGCTTTCTTT.

The V and J genes are TRBV4-3 and TRBJ1-3, with D unresolved. CDR3 length: 15 amino acids. V lost 0 bases, J lost 2 bases, and 8 bases lay in between. The germline V gene encodes CDR1 LGHNA and CDR2 YSLEER. CDR3 protein: CASSQDLLTGNTIYF. In nucleotides, the CDR3 is TGCGCCAGCAGCCAAGATCTATTGACTGGAAACACCATATATTTT.

V is TRBV5-1 and J is TRBJ2-7; no reliable D call. The V and J ends lost 2 bases and 4 bases respectively, with 13 bases between them. CDR1 and CDR2 (germline): SGHRS, YFSETQ. This CDR3 has 14 amino acids. The DNA for the CDR3 is TGCGCCAGCAGCTTACAATCTAACAGATACGAGCAGTACTTC. Translated, it gives CASSLQSNRYEQYF.

J is TRBJ2-2 and V is TRBV9; 7 bases agree with TRBD2. The CDR3 length is 15 residues. V was pared by 4 bases and J by 5 bases, with 8 bases of the junction left unmatched. The germline V gene has CDR1 SGDLS and CDR2 YYNGEE. The CDR3 reads CASSRTGGRTGELFF. The DNA for the CDR3 is TGTGCCAGCAGCCGCACCGGGGGGAGGACCGGGGAGCTGTTTTTT. The whole variable domain, filled in from reference TRBV9 and TRBJ2-2, reads DSGVTQTPKHLITATGQRVTLRCSPRSGDLSVYWYQQSLDQGLQFLIQYYNGEERAKGNILERFSAQQFPDLHSELNLSSLELGDSALYFCASSRTGGRTGELFFGEGSRLTVL.

A single count supports this clone. This chain connects TRBV5-1 to TRBJ2-7; TRBD2 might be the D (6 bases). This CDR3 has 17 amino acids. Per the germline V gene, CDR1 is SGHRS and CDR2 is YFSETQ. Trimming removed 0 bases from V and 1 base from J, with 17 bases in between. DNA for the CDR3: TGCGCCAGCAGCTTGGGGGGGGTGAGTTCCGCTTCCTACGAGCAGTACTTC. As protein: CASSLGGVSSASYEQYF.

The chain is built from TRBV18 and TRBJ2-1; 7 nucleotides line up with TRBD1. V trimming: 6 bases; J trimming: 1 base; junction bases outside the gene matches: 6. The germline V gene has CDR1 KGHSH and CDR2 LQKENI. The CDR3 contains 15 residues. CDR3 in amino acids: CASSDTGASYNEQFF. CDR3 DNA sequence: TGTGCCAGCTCGGACACAGGGGCTTCCTACAATGAGCAGTTCTTC.